This T cell receptor beta chain was recovered during a study of blood T cell repertoires in COVID-19. Study background: Sites in the United States, Italy and Spain provided acute and convalescent COVID-19 samples.

TCRdb's copy holds only in-frame clones and misses some; the assay was immunoSEQ multiplex PCR. This sample has some 200,000 clones; about nine tenths occur once, and the top ten carry about 9.3%. The V gene end was trimmed by 4 bases and the J gene end by 0 bases; junction bases not matched to a gene: 5. The CDR3 covers 16 residues. CDR1 LGHDT and CDR2 YNNKEL come from the germline V gene (reference sequence). The clonotype was recovered from a man younger than 35 with acute COVID-19. V usage is TRBV3-1 (or the pseudogene TRBV3-2) and J usage is TRBJ2-3; TRBD1 aligns across 9 bases. Sequencing was performed on PBMCs or T cells enriched from blood (not recorded which). CDR3 in DNA: TGTGCCAGCAGCCTAACCGGGACAGGGAGCACAGATACGCAGTATTTT. It codes for CASSLTGTGSTDTQYF.